This TCR beta chain was observed in a study of blood T cell repertoires in COVID-19. Study-level information: T cells, B-cell-depleted T cells, or PBMCs provided the cDNA or gDNA that served as material.

Trimming took 3 bases from V and 2 from J; bases not matched to a gene: 9. Germline V CDR1 and CDR2: SGHTA, FQGNSA. CDR3 size: 18 residues. Authors' analysis steps: The authors estimated nucleated cell counts from reference gene primer amplification. Repertoires were generated with immunoSEQ multiplex PCR, while TCRdb's copy carries only in-frame clones and drops some. V, J and clone size are taken as reported in that table, and D and trimming were inferred from the DNA itself. Among about 150,000 clones listed, roughly 82% were seen once. This clonotype was obtained from a human donor with acute or convalescent COVID-19. The donor label of this sample is uncertain. The chain is built from TRBV7-2 and TRBJ2-3; TRBD2 aligns across 12 bases. Sequenced material: peripheral blood. The CDR3 coding sequence is TGTGCCAGCAGCTTGACTAGCGGGGGAGACTGGAACACAGATACGCAGTATTTT. As protein: CASSLTSGGDWNTDTQYF.